This T cell receptor (beta chain) came from a study of blood T cell repertoires in COVID-19. Method: immunoSEQ multiplex PCR; TCRdb's copy keeps in-frame clones and lacks some. The sample has 390,000 or so clones; approximately 90% are singletons. Deletions cut 5 bases from V and 1 base from J, with 11 bases between. The CDR3 spans 14 residues. Germline V gene sequence: CDR1 LNHNV, CDR2 YYDKDF (reference sequence). The genes are TRBV15 and TRBJ1-1, with D maybe TRBD1 (6 bases). The receptor was isolated from a woman in her 30s with active or convalescent COVID-19. The material sequenced was peripheral blood. The CDR3 loop is CATSGQRSNTEAFF. CDR3 sequence (DNA): TGTGCCACCAGCGGACAGAGATCGAACACTGAAGCTTTCTTT.